One and the same sample provided the 11 T cell receptor beta chains below, sequenced in a study of cytomegalovirus exposure and HLA in healthy donors. The PCR ran on 60 Vbeta and 13 Jbeta primers. Sequencing used immunoSEQ multiplex PCR; TCRdb keeps in-frame clones, though not all of them. The sample includes 130,000 or so clones, just under 80% seen only once; the top ten take approximately 5%. Sequences were obtained from PBMCs. The receptors here all came from a man under 40 in good health and CMV-seronegative.

V gene TRBV2 combines with J gene TRBJ2-7, with D hard to call. Per the germline V gene, CDR1 is SNHLY and CDR2 is FYNNEI. Trimming left V 6 bases short and J 0 bases short, with 24 bases between. The CDR3 sequence is 18 residues long. This CDR3 reads CASREHTALRMGSYEQYF. The CDR3, as DNA: TGTGCCAGCAGGGAGCATACGGCGCTAAGAATGGGCTCCTACGAGCAGTACTTC. The full variable domain, with the rest looked up from reference TRBV2 and TRBJ2-7, is EPEVTQTPSHQVTQMGQEVILRCVPISNHLYFYWYRQILGQKVEFLVSFYNNEISEKSEIFDDQFSVERPDGSNFTLKIRSTKLEDSAMYFCASREHTALRMGSYEQYFGPGTRLTVT.

The chain carries TRBV14 and TRBJ2-7; a possible D gene is TRBD2 (6 bases). CDR1 and CDR2 (germline): SGHDN, FVKESK. V shed 0 bases and J shed 6 bases, with 21 bases lying between them. The CDR3 extends over 17 amino acids. For the CDR3, the DNA is TGTGCCAGCAGCCAAGACCGGGGGACGACTTATTTGGGCGAGCAGTACTTC. This sequence encodes CASSQDRGTTYLGEQYF.

The table lists this clone with a few counts. The chain recombines TRBV5-4 with TRBJ1-6, with a possible D match to TRBD1 (5 bases). Trimming pared 0 bases from V and 5 bases from J, leaving 9 bases between. Germline V CDR1 and CDR2: SGHNT, YYREEE (reference sequence). This CDR3 spans 15 amino acids. In DNA form, the CDR3 reads TGTGCCAGCAGCTTGGCAGGGCTCAATAATTCACCCCTCCACTTT. Protein: CASSLAGLNNSPLHF.

V and J are TRBV4-1 and TRBJ2-5, with D possibly matching TRBD1 (5 bases). CDR1 is MGHRA, CDR2 YSYEKL, per germline. This CDR3 has 13 amino acids. Trimming took off 4 bases at V and 5 bases at J, with 11 bases between the two ends. The CDR3 region is CASSPPSGETQYF. The DNA of the CDR3 is TGCGCCAGCAGCCCACCTTCAGGGGAGACCCAGTACTTC.

This clone was detected only once. The chain has TRBV30 and TRBJ2-7; TRBD2 agrees at 7 bases. Germline loops: CDR1 GTSNPN, CDR2 SVGIG (reference sequence). The CDR3 has 13 residues. The J segment lost 0 bases and the V segment lost 6 bases, leaving 5 bases of the junction unmatched. The CDR3, as DNA: TGTGCCTGCCTAGCGGATTACTCCTACGAGCAGTACTTC. Its protein is CACLADYSYEQYF. Supplemented by reference TRBV30 and TRBJ2-7, the full variable domain reads SQTIHQWPATLVQPVGSPLSLECTVEGTSNPNLYWYRQAAGRGLQLLFYSVGIGQISSEVPQNLSASRPQDRQFILSSKKLLLSDSGFYLCACLADYSYEQYFGPGTRLTVT.

The gene calls are TRBV6-5 and TRBJ1-1, with D perhaps matching TRBD1 (5 bases). This CDR3 has 15 amino acids. Germline V CDR1 and CDR2: MNHEY, SVGAGI. Trimming shortened V by 2 bases and J by 0 bases, and 10 bases separated the two germline ends. Here the CDR3 DNA reads TGTGCCAGCAGTTACGTCGGGGGGTTGAACACTGAAGCTTTCTTT. Its translation is CASSYVGGLNTEAFF.

The chain couples TRBV6-5 to TRBJ1-6, with D possibly being TRBD1 (5 bases). Germline CDR1 MNHEY, CDR2 SVGAGI. Trimming removed 6 bases at V and 6 bases at J, with 15 bases between. This CDR3 is 15 amino acids long. The CDR3, as DNA: TGTGCCAGCAGGCACAGACAGTGGTCTAATTCACCCCTCCACTTT. Translating gives CASRHRQWSNSPLHF.

The CDR3 DNA is TGTGCCAGCTCACCAACTCCAGGGTTGGAGACCCAGTACTTC. Amino acid sequence: CASSPTPGLETQYF. The rearrangement links TRBV18 to TRBJ2-5, with D possibly being TRBD1 (5 bases). This CDR3 contains 14 residues. Trimming removed 2 bases at V and 5 bases at J, with 12 bases between. Germline loops: CDR1 KGHSH, CDR2 LQKENI.

The genes are TRBV13 and TRBJ2-4; D not resolved. Per germline, CDR1 PRHDT and CDR2 FYEKMQ (reference sequence). V dropped 5 bases and J dropped 3 bases, with 14 bases sitting between them. The CDR3 has 15 residues. Here the CDR3 DNA reads TGTGCCAGCAGCGCCCTCCGGTCCGTCAAAAACATTCAGTACTTC. This encodes CASSALRSVKNIQYF.

This chain uses TRBV7-2 with TRBJ1-5, with 7 positions matching TRBD1. Germline CDR1 reads SGHTA; CDR2 reads FQGNSA. The CDR3 sequence is 13 residues long. V gave up 3 bases and J gave up 10 bases; unmatched junction bases: 6. The CDR3 is CASSFQGEQPQHF. The CDR3 nucleotides are TGTGCCAGCAGCTTCCAGGGGGAACAACCCCAGCATTTT.

This clone was observed a single time. The chain employs TRBV30 and TRBJ2-1, with D possibly TRBD2 on 6 matching bases. Per germline, CDR1 GTSNPN and CDR2 SVGIG (reference sequence). The CDR3 has 15 residues. Trimming pared 2 bases from V and 2 bases from J, leaving 13 bases between. CDR3 coding DNA: TGTGCCTGGAGTCTCAGACTAGAACCCTACAATGAGCAGTTCTTC. Its translation: CAWSLRLEPYNEQFF.